Detailed here is one TCR beta chain. As yet, its antigen is unknown. This CDR3 has 16 amino acids. V shed 4 bases, J shed 5 bases, and the junction held 12 bases outside the gene matches. Germline V CDR1 and CDR2: SGHRS, YFSETQ. This sample stems from a study of cytomegalovirus exposure and HLA in healthy donors. Whole-study findings and limits: In a later analysis, at a false discovery rate of 0.05, some 15,000 TCR beta sequences were associated with HLA alleles.

Both 60 Vbeta primers and 13 Jbeta primers went into the PCR. Data came from immunoSEQ multiplex PCR; TCRdb stores just in-frame clones and leaves some out. The data show about 87,000 clones, with approximately 74% seen just once and more than 20% held by the top ten. The receptor's source is a man in his thirties or forties in good health and CMV-seropositive. This chain connects TRBV5-1 to TRBJ2-1, with TRBD2 matching 7 bases. The specimen was PBMCs. The CDR3 sequence: CASSPDGLGNNNEQFF. CDR3 DNA sequence: TGCGCCAGCAGCCCGGACGGACTAGGGAATAACAATGAGCAGTTCTTC.